This note documents a single T cell receptor (beta chain) sequence. This clone is medium-sized (0.01 to 0.1%) as judged by frequency; no count is noted. The target of this receptor is not known. Library preparation was by the immunoSEQ multiplex PCR assay. Adaptive Biotechnologies carried out the TCRbeta CDR3 sequencing. The authors' analysis ran thus. Repertoire similarity was assessed using the Chao-modified Jaccard index and the median clonotype overlap from 200 random subsamples at equal sample size. The similarity analyses were run on either productive nucleotide sequences or amino acid sequences translated in silico. Repertoires were compared using hierarchical clustering with single linkage and t-SNE, both based on Chao-modified Jaccard distances. Repertoire diversity was measured with the Renyi index after sample size normalisation across a range of alpha values. TCRdb mirrors the immuneACCESS table, restricted to in-frame sequences. Some clones are absent from its copies; in checked studies, under half trace to an unresolved V gene, and the reason for the others is unknown. V, J and clone size reflect that table, while D and trimming were determined from the DNA. This sample's listing comprises approximately 870 clones. Of the sample, roughly 6% falls within the top ten clones.

This sample was taken from a study of synovial regulatory T cells in juvenile arthritis (dated by TCRdb to 2013 to 2016). For context, the study as a whole: Of the sequenced patients, a few were therapy-naive, one was treated with methotrexate plus infliximab, roughly six were treated with methotrexate, and one lacked treatment information. The study compared TCRbeta CDR3 repertoires of blood iaTreg cells, other blood Treg cells and synovial fluid Treg cells from matched patient samples. Effector T cell subsets were also sequenced in the study cohort for comparisons, but only blood and synovial fluid Treg cells are covered by the Treg dataset alone. The TCR repertoire comparisons covered Treg and Teff subsets from about a dozen JIA patients with active disease.

The CDR3 contains 14 residues, cysteine and phenylalanine counted. Only the protein is available. Looking up the germline V gene (reference sequence) yields CDR1 GTSNPN and CDR2 SVGIG. Points the paper makes about the study in general: More CDR3 sequences were shared by synovial Treg cells with iaTreg cells than with other blood Treg cells, and a closer relation was confirmed by Chao-Jaccard similarity. iaTreg TCR repertoires were found to be largely private across patients and to partially overlap with synovial Teff and blood CPL repertoires.

Synovial fluid was collected as the synovial sample, alongside matched peripheral blood, from each patient with active arthritis. The donors for the TCR repertoire analysis were approximately 11 juvenile idiopathic arthritis patients with active disease who had not reached inactive disease, of whom 3 were polyarticular and 8 were oligoarticular. The median age of the TCR-sequenced patients was about 11 years (range roughly 2.4-25), and their median disease duration was roughly seven years (range 0.2-19.1). FOXP3 TSDR demethylation comparable to that of blood and healthy-donor Treg cells was observed in synovial Treg cells, supporting bona fide regulatory lineage commitment. Samples for TCR repertoire analysis came from two centres in Italy.

The V and J genes are TRBV30 and TRBJ1-1. Sequencing was performed on Treg cells from the synovium. This receptor was obtained from a donor between 2 and 29 years old with juvenile idiopathic arthritis. This receptor has the CDR3 CAWSPLNAVLEAFF.